This T cell receptor (beta chain) stems from a study of spatial heterogeneity in lung cancer (dated by TCRdb to about 2019). About the study as a whole: More beta-chain than alpha-chain transcripts were consistently detected, likely reflecting higher beta-chain transcript abundance. In the raw uncorrected reads, each unique combination of TCR and UMI appeared more than ten times on average. The study quantitatively compared TCR alpha and beta repertoires across multiple tumor regions, matched nontumor lung and blood in non-small cell lung cancer. TCR repertoire features were related to nonsynonymous mutation counts determined by whole-exome sequencing of tumor tissue. At surgery, both alpha and beta chains were TCR-sequenced in approximately 210 tumor regions, roughly 64 matched nontumor lung samples and some 58 PBMC samples. The paper as a whole reports these results and caveats: Additional single-cell paired TCR alpha and beta sequencing was considered necessary to confirm, at a functional level, the hypothesis that regional TCRs recognize regional mutations. Ubiquitous expanded tumor TCRs were found in blood more often at tumor resection than at routine follow-up.

Per the publication, the time point label means: sample taken at primary tumor resection. Samples were obtained from about 75 patients with early-stage, untreated non-small cell lung cancer from the lung TRACERx cohort. TCR sequencing used whole RNA extracted from tumor and nontumor lung tissue, or from cryopreserved PBMC samples, without cell sorting. Only patients with enough RNA available from two or more tumor regions were chosen for TCR sequencing. CDR1 and CDR2 are read off the germline V gene as KGHSH and LQKENI. The CDR3 runs 15 amino acids, cysteine and phenylalanine included. Only CDR3 DNA is held: 45 bases, read in frame from base 1. The junction shows trimming of 2 bases on V and 0 bases on J, and the gene matches do not reach 2 bases of it. Library prep was done by 5' RACE. The instrument given in TCRdb is NextSeq 500. To allow correction of PCR and sequencing errors, the TCR library protocol tagged every TCR cDNA molecule with a unique molecular identifier. The paper's data handling went like this. TCR identification, UMI-based error correction and CDR3 extraction were performed with Decombinator tools. TCRs above a frequency of 2 per 1,000, corresponding to the top 1% of the tumor frequency distribution, were defined as expanded. Rényi diversity was computed with the R vegan package after subsampling each repertoire 100 times to 5,000 TCRs. CDR3 similarity networks were constructed using string-kernel similarity of amino acid triplets, with links drawn between CDR3s whose pairwise similarity was above 0.82. TCRdb reran the public reads through fastp at Q25 and MiXCR, keeping productive beta chains. Rows are combined by CDR3 protein, so each entry shows the most common genes and DNA. TCRdb, not the original authors, processed these V and J calls. Present in this sample are around 37,000 distinct CDR3 sequences, less than 8.5% of which were seen just once. The ten largest clonotypes hold 25% to 30% of the sample.

This clonotype came up many times. It lacks a known antigen. Base-call qualities are not available, and no considerably larger clone is one nucleotide away. The V and J segments used are TRBV18 and TRBJ2-5, and 8 junctional nucleotides match TRBD1. The TCR comes from a female donor with early-stage non-small cell lung cancer. Material: PBMCs, obtained at surgery. This receptor has the CDR3 CASSPNRGNQETQYF. In nucleotide form, the sequence is TGTGCCAGCTCACCAAACAGGGGGAACCAAGAGACCCAGTACTTC.